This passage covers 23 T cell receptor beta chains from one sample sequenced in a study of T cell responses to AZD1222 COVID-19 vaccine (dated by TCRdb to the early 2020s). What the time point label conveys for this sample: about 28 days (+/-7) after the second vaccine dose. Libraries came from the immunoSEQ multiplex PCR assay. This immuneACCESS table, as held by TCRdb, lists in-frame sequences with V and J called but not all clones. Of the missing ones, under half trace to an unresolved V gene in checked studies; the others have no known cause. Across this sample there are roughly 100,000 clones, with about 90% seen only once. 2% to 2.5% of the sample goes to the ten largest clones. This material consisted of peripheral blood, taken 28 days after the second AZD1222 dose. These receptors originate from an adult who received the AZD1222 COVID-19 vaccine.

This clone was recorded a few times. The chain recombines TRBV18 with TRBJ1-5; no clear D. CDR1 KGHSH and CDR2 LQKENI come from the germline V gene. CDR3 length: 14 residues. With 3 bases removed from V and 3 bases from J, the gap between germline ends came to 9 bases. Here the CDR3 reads CASSPYQDNQPQHF. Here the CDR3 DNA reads TGTGCCAGCTCACCTTACCAAGACAATCAGCCCCAGCATTTT. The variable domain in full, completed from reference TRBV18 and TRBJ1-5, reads NAGVMQNPRHLVRRRGQEARLRCSPMKGHSHVYWYRQLPEEGLKFMVYLQKENIIDESGMPKERFSAEFPKEGPSILRIQQVVRGDSAAYFCASSPYQDNQPQHFGDGTRLSIL.

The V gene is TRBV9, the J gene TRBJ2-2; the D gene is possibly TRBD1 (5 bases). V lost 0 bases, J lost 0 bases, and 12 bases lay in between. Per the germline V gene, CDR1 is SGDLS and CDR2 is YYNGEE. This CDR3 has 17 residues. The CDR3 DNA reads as TGTGCCAGCAGCGTAGTGCAGGGCTCCCCGAACACCGGGGAGCTGTTTTTT. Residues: CASSVVQGSPNTGELFF.

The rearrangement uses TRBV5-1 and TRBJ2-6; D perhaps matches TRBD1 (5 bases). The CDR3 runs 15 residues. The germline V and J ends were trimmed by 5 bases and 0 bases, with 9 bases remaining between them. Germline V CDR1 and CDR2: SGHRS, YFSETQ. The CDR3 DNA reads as TGCGCCAGCAGGAAGACAGACTCTGGGGCCAACGTCCTGACTTTC. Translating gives CASRKTDSGANVLTF.

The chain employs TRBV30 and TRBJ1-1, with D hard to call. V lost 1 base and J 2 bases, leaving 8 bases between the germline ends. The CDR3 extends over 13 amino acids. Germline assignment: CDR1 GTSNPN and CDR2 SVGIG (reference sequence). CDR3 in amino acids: CAWSGPENTEAFF. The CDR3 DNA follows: TGTGCCTGGAGTGGGCCTGAAAACACTGAAGCTTTCTTT.

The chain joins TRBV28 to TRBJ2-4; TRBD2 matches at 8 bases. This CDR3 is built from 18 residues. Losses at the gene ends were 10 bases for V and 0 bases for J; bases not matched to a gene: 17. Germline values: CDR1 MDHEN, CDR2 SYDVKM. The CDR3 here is CATLDLSGSGLAKNIQYF. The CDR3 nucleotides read TGTGCCACCTTGGACCTGAGCGGGAGCGGGCTAGCCAAAAACATTCAGTACTTC. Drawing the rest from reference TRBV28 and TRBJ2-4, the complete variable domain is DVKVTQSSRYLVKRTGEKVFLECVQDMDHENMFWYRQDPGLGLRLIYFSYDVKMKEKGDIPEGYSVSREKKERFSLILESASTNQTSMYLCATLDLSGSGLAKNIQYFGAGTRLSVL.

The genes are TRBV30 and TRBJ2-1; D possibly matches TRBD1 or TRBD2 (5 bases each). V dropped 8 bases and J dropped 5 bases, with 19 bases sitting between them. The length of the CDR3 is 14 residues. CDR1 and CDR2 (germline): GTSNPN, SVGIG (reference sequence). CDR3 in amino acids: CALLGTDENNEQFF. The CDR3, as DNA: TGTGCCCTCCTGGGGACGGACGAAAACAATGAGCAGTTCTTC.

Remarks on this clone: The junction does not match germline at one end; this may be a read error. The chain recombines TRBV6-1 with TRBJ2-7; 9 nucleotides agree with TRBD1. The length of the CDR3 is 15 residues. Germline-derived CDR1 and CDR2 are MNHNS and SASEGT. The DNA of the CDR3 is TGTGCCAGCAGTCAAGCCCCGGGACAGGGTAACGAGCAGTACTTC. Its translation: CASSQAPGQGNEQYF.

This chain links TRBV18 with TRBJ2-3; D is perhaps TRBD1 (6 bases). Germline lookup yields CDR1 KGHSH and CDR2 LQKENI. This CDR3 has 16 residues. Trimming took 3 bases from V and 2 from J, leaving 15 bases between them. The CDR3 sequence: CASSPRTVQPTDTQYF. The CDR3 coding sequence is TGTGCCAGCTCACCTCGGACAGTTCAGCCCACAGATACGCAGTATTTT.

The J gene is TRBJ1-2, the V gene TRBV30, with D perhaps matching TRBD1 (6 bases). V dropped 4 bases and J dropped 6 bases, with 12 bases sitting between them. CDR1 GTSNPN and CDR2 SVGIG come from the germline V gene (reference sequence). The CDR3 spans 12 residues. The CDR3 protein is CAWTRAGDGYTF. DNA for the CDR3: TGTGCCTGGACTAGGGCAGGGGATGGCTACACCTTC.

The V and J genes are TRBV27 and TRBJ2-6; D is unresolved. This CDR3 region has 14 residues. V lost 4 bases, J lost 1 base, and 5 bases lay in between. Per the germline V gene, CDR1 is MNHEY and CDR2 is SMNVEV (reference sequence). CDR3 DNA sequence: TGTGCCAGCAGTTCGGTATCTGGGGCCAACGTCCTGACTTTC. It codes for CASSSVSGANVLTF. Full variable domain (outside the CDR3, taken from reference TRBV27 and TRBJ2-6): EAQVTQNPRYLITVTGKKLTVTCSQNMNHEYMSWYRQDPGLGLRQIYYSMNVEVTDKGDVPEGYKVSRKEKRNFPLILESPSPNQTSLYFCASSSVSGANVLTFGAGSRLTVL.

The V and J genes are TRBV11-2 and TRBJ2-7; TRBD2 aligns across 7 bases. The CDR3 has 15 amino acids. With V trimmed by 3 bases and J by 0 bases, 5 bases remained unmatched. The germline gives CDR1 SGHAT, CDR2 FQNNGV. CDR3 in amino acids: CASSFGEGFSYEQYF. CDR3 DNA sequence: TGTGCCAGCAGCTTTGGGGAGGGGTTCTCCTACGAGCAGTACTTC.

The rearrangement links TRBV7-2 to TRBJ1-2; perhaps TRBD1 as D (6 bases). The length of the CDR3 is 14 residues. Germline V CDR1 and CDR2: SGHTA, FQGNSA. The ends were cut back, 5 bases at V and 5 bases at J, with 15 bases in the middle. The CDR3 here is CASSPAYREYGYTF. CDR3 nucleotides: TGTGCCAGCAGCCCCGCCTACAGGGAATATGGCTACACCTTC.

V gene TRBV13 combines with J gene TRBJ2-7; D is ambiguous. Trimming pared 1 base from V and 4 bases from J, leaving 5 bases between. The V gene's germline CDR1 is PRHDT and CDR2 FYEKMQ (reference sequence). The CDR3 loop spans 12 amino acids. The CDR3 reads CASSLVRYEQYF. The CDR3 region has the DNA TGTGCCAGCAGCTTAGTGCGTTACGAGCAGTACTTC.

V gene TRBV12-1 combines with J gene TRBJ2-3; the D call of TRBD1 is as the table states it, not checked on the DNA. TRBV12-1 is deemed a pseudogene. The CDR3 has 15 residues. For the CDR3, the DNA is TGTGCCAGCAGCTTTACAGGGGCGGGGACAGATACGCAGTATTTT. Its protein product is CASSFTGAGTDTQYF.

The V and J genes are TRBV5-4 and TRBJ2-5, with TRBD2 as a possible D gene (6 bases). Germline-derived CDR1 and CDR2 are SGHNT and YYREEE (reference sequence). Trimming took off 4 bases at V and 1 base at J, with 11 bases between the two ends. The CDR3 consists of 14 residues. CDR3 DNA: TGTGCCAGCAGCGGGGGACTTACCCAAGAGACCCAGTACTTC. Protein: CASSGGLTQETQYF.

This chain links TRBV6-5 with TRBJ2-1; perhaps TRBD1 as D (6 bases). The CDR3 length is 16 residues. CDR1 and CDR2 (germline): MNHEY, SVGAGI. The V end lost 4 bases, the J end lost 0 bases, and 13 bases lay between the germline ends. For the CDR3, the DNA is TGTGCCAGCAGTTTGGGGGCGCTCAACTCCTACAATGAGCAGTTCTTC. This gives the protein CASSLGALNSYNEQFF.

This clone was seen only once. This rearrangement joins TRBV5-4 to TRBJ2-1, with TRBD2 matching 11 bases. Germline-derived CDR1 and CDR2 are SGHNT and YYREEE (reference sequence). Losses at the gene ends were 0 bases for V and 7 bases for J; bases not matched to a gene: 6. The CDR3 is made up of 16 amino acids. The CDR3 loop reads CASSLGWLAGGNEQFF. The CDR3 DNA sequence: TGTGCCAGCAGCTTGGGTTGGCTAGCGGGAGGAAATGAGCAGTTCTTC.

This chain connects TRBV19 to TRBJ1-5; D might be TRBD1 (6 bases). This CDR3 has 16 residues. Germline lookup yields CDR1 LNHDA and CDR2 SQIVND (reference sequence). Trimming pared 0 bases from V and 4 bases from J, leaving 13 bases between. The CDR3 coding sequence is TGTGCCAGTAGTATAGAGCAGGGGACTATTAATCAGCCCCAGCATTTT. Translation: CASSIEQGTINQPQHF.

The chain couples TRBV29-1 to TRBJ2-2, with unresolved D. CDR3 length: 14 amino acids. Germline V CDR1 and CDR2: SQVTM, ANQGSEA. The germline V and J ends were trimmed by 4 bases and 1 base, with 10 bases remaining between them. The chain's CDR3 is CSVVRPQNTGELFF. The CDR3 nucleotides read TGCAGCGTTGTGAGGCCCCAGAACACCGGGGAGCTGTTTTTT.

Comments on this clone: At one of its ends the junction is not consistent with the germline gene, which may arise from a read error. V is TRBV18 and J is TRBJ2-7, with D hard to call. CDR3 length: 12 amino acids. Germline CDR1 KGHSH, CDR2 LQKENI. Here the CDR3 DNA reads TGTGCCAGCTCACCTCAATCCTCCGAGCAGTACTTC. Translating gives CASSPQSSEQYF.

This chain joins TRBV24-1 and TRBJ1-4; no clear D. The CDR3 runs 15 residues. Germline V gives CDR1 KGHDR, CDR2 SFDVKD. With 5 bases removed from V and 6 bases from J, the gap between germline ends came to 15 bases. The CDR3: CATSGSQDTHEKLFF. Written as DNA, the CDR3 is TGTGCCACCAGTGGCTCCCAGGATACACATGAAAAACTGTTTTTT.

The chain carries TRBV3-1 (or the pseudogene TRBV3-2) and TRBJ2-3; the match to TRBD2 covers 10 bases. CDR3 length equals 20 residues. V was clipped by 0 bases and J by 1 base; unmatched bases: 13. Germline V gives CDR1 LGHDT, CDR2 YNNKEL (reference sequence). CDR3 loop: CASSQDQAGLAYYGTDTQYF. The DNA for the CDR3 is TGTGCCAGCAGCCAAGATCAAGCGGGACTAGCGTACTATGGCACAGATACGCAGTATTTT.

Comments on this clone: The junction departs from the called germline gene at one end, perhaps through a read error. The CDR3 loop is CASTLRHGNTEAFF. The CDR3 region has the DNA TGTGCCAGCACCTTAAGGCATGGGAACACTGAAGCTTTCTTT. The genes are TRBV7-3 and TRBJ1-1, with D unresolved. The CDR3 is made up of 14 amino acids. CDR1 and CDR2 (germline): SGHTA, FQGTGA.